This TCR beta chain was sequenced for a study of T cells in Graves' hyperthyroidism and ophthalmopathy. Researchers took RNA transcripts and amplified the TCR beta CDR3 regions from them. TCR CDR3 regions were first amplified by RT-PCR with HTBI primers. Using its own MiXCR run on the multiplex PCR reads, TCRdb lists one record per CDR3 protein. The profile shows some 600,000 distinct CDR3 sequences, 14% of them singletons. The CDR3 has 16 amino acids. With 6 bases clipped from V and 2 bases from J, the junction kept 9 bases outside the gene matches. Germline V gives CDR1 MNHEY, CDR2 SMNVEV (reference sequence).

The TCR was taken from a woman aged 30 to 39 with Graves' hyperthyroidism that later progressed to Graves' ophthalmopathy. Sequencing was done on a sample of blood. V is TRBV27 and J is TRBJ2-3; TRBD2 matches 9 bases. CDR3 in amino acids: CASRLRTSEHTDTQYF. Here the CDR3 DNA reads TGTGCCAGCAGACTCAGGACTAGCGAACACACAGATACGCAGTATTTT.